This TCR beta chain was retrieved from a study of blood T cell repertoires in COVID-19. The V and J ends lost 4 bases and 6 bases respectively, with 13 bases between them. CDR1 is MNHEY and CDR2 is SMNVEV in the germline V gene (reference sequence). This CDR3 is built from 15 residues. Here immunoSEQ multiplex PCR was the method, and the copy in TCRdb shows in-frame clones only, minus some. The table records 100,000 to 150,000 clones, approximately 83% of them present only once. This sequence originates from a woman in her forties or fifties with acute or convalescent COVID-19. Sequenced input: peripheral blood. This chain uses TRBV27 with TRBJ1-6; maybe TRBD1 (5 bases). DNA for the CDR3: TGTGCCAGCAGTTATGCTCCCCAGGGTAATTCACCCCTCCACTTT. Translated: CASSYAPQGNSPLHF.